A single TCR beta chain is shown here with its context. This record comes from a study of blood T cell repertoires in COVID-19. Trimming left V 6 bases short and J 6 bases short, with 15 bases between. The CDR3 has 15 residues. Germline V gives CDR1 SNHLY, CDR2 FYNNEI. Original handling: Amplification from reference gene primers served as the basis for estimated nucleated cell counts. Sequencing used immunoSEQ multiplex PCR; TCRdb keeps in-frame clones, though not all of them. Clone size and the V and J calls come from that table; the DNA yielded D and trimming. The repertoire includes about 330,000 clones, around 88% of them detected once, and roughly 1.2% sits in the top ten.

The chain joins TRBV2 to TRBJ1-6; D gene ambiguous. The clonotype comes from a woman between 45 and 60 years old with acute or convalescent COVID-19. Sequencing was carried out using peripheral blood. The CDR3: CASSPAEDSNSPLHF. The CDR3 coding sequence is TGTGCCAGCAGCCCCGCGGAGGACTCTAATTCACCCCTCCACTTT.